This T cell receptor beta chain was retrieved from a study of CD8 T cells in Susac syndrome. J lost 3 bases, V lost 5 bases, and 8 bases had no gene match. CDR1 is SGHVS and CDR2 is FQNEAQ in the germline V gene. The CDR3 covers 17 residues. Random hexamers were used to reverse transcribe the RNA input (roughly 0.5 to 1 ug). With immunoSEQ multiplex PCR, TCR beta CDR3 was amplified across 54 Vbeta and 13 Jbeta. MiXCR was run by TCRdb on the immunoSEQ multiplex PCR reads, yielding one entry per CDR3 protein. The table shows about 300,000 distinct CDR3 sequences, with roughly 85% occurring only once. Sequencing of TCR beta drew on CD8+ and CD4+ T cells from blood. Bulk CD8+ and CD4+ cells came from magnetic negative isolation; CD8+ TEMRA by FACS.

Source material: CD8+ T cells from PBMCs. The rearrangement uses TRBV7-8 and TRBJ2-2; 11 bases line up with TRBD1. The TCR originated in a human donor with multiple sclerosis. The CDR3 DNA reads as TGTGCCAGCAGCCATACCGTGGGACAGGGGGACACCGGGGAGCTGTTTTTT. Its translation: CASSHTVGQGDTGELFF.